This T cell receptor beta chain was captured by sequencing in a study of regulatory T cells in long-lasting Graves disease. The authors built TCR beta libraries using iRepertoire HTBI primers and Arm-PCR of CDR3 regions. A single record per CDR3 protein comes from TCRdb applying MiXCR to the multiplex PCR reads. In the table there are about 620,000 distinct CDR3 sequences, less than 20% of which are singletons. The time point denotes: newly diagnosed GD, antithyroid drugs for less than 3 months. TCR sequences were obtained from RNA taken from PBMCs. Germline assignment: CDR1 SGHTA and CDR2 FQGNSA. The CDR3 extends over 19 amino acids. Losses at the gene ends were 2 bases for V and 0 bases for J; bases not matched to a gene: 9. The data also belong to a second study, concerning T cells in Graves' hyperthyroidism and ophthalmopathy.

The source was peripheral blood mononuclear cells (PBMCs), collected at new diagnosis, from a patient treated with antithyroid drugs. This receptor was obtained from a woman under 40 with Graves disease. The V and J genes are TRBV7-2 and TRBJ2-6; 8 bases agree with TRBD2. The CDR3 DNA follows: TGTGCCAGCAGCTTAATCGTCGGGGGGGTCTCCTCTGGGGCCAACGTCCTGACTTTC. Its protein is CASSLIVGGVSSGANVLTF.